This passage covers 21 T cell receptor beta chains from one sample sequenced in a study of neurological immune-mediated disorders. Stated time point: longitudinal time-point 3. MiXCR, applied by TCRdb to the 5' RACE reads, yields one record per CDR3 protein. The sample holds fewer than 110,000 distinct CDR3 sequences; approximately 11% are singletons and the top ten take around 3.1%. What was sequenced was PBMCs. Receptor source: a female donor with HTLV-1-associated myelopathy (HAM/TSP).

This clonotype came up many times. The chain links TRBV5-4 to TRBJ2-5; 8 positions agree with TRBD2. The ends lost 3 bases at V and 5 bases at J; junction bases unmatched: 9. CDR1 is SGHNT and CDR2 is YYREEE in the germline V gene (reference sequence). The CDR3 has 15 amino acids. The CDR3 region is CASSSEAGEMETQYF. Written as DNA, the CDR3 is TGTGCCAGCAGCTCGGAAGCGGGGGAAATGGAGACCCAGTACTTC.

This clonotype was seen many times. This chain connects TRBV20-1 to TRBJ2-7, with D perhaps matching TRBD1 (5 bases). The CDR3 length is 14 residues. The germline CDR1 and CDR2 sequences are DFQATT and SNEGSKA (reference sequence). V lost 0 bases and J 5 bases, leaving 14 bases between the germline ends. The CDR3 spells CSARDGVWGDEQYF. As DNA, the CDR3 is TGCAGTGCTAGAGATGGGGTTTGGGGCGACGAGCAGTACTTC.

This clonotype was seen many times. This rearrangement joins TRBV6-2 or TRBV6-3 to TRBJ2-7; D unclear. V shed 9 bases and J shed 3 bases, with 9 bases lying between them. CDR1 is MNHEY, CDR2 SVGEGT, per germline. The CDR3 runs to 11 residues. The CDR3 nucleotides are TGTGCCAGTCAGTCCTTCTACGAGCAGTACTTC. This encodes CASQSFYEQYF.

This clonotype was counted many times. The V and J genes are TRBV28 and TRBJ1-5, with TRBD1 matching 7 bases. This CDR3 spans 16 amino acids. The germline CDR1 and CDR2 sequences are MDHEN and SYDVKM. J lost 5 bases, V lost 6 bases, and 13 bases had no gene match. CDR3 loop: CASSHSNRGAYQPQHF. CDR3 sequence (DNA): TGTGCCAGCAGCCATTCCAACAGGGGCGCGTATCAGCCCCAGCATTTT.

This clonotype was counted at least ten times. J is TRBJ1-2 and V is TRBV6-5, with a possible D match to TRBD1 (6 bases). CDR1 and CDR2 from the germline V gene are MNHEY and SVGAGI. V was pared by 6 bases and J by 8 bases, with 13 bases between. This CDR3 contains 12 residues. The CDR3 is CASSSQGIGYTF. The CDR3 DNA reads TGTGCCAGCAGCTCACAGGGAATCGGCTACACCTTC.

This clonotype was picked up many times. This chain links TRBV9 with TRBJ2-6; TRBD1 might be the D (5 bases). Germline CDR1 is SGDLS and CDR2 is YYNGEE. Deletions cut 0 bases from V and 0 bases from J, with 13 bases between. This CDR3 has 18 residues. Here the CDR3 reads CASSVGEGESSGANVLTF. The CDR3 region has the DNA TGTGCCAGCAGCGTAGGTGAAGGGGAAAGCTCTGGGGCCAACGTCCTGACTTTC. Full variable domain (rest looked up from reference TRBV9 and TRBJ2-6): DSGVTQTPKHLITATGQRVTLRCSPRSGDLSVYWYQQSLDQGLQFLIQYYNGEERAKGNILERFSAQQFPDLHSELNLSSLELGDSALYFCASSVGEGESSGANVLTFGAGSRLTVL.

This chain joins TRBV4-1 and TRBJ2-1; 8 bases match TRBD1. The junction had 16 bases not matched to a gene; V was cut back by 3 bases and J by 6 bases. Germline V gives CDR1 MGHRA, CDR2 YSYEKL. This CDR3 is 18 amino acids long. CDR3 nucleotide sequence: TGCGCCAGCAGCCAGATCCGGACAGGGTGGACCGGGGTCAATGAGCAGTTCTTC. Translation gives CASSQIRTGWTGVNEQFF.

The table lists this clonotype with many counts. The rearrangement joins TRBV6-6 to TRBJ2-3; 10 bases are a match to TRBD2. The ends lost 0 bases at V and 2 bases at J; junction bases unmatched: 5. Germline values: CDR1 MNHNY, CDR2 SVGAGI (reference sequence). The CDR3 covers 17 residues. CDR3 coding DNA: TGTGCCAGCAGTTACTCACCTAGCGGGGGCTACACAGATACGCAGTATTTT. Translated: CASSYSPSGGYTDTQYF.

In this sample, this clonotype turned up many times. This sequence joins TRBV20-1 and TRBJ1-6; D perhaps matches TRBD1 (5 bases). The CDR3 totals 17 residues. V gave up 2 bases and J gave up 0 bases, with 14 bases separating them. CDR1 and CDR2 (germline): DFQATT, SNEGSKA (reference sequence). CDR3 protein: CSARKGQDSSYNSPLHF. The DNA for the CDR3 is TGCAGTGCTAGAAAGGGGCAGGATAGCTCCTATAATTCACCCCTCCACTTT.

There are many counts of this clonotype. The rearrangement uses TRBV20-1 and TRBJ2-1, with D possibly being TRBD1 or TRBD2 (5 bases each). The CDR3 consists of 15 residues. Between the trimmed V and J ends, which lost 8 bases and 0 bases, there was a span of 17 bases. From germline, CDR1 is DFQATT and CDR2 SNEGSKA (reference sequence). Here the CDR3 reads CSSPRGGISYNEQFF. CDR3 DNA: TGCAGTTCCCCCCGGGGCGGCATCTCCTACAATGAGCAGTTCTTC.

This clonotype has ten or more counts. The chain recombines TRBV2 with TRBJ2-2; TRBD1 might be the D (5 bases). CDR3 length: 15 amino acids. Germline values: CDR1 SNHLY, CDR2 FYNNEI. V was trimmed by 5 bases and J by 4 bases, leaving 14 bases between them. This CDR3 is CASSSQGSGTGELFF. DNA of the CDR3: TGTGCCAGCAGTTCCCAGGGTTCGGGCACCGGGGAGCTGTTTTTT.

At least ten counts were recorded for this clonotype. This chain uses TRBV7-2 with TRBJ2-7, with D unclear. The CDR3 loop spans 13 amino acids. V was trimmed by 5 bases and J by 4 bases, leaving 12 bases between them. Germline V gene sequence: CDR1 SGHTA, CDR2 FQGNSA. CDR3 nucleotides: TGTGCCAGCAGCCCCGTGGGCCCTTACGAGCAGTACTTC. Protein product: CASSPVGPYEQYF.

There are many counts of this clonotype. The chain carries TRBV6-5 and TRBJ1-6, with 8 bases aligning to TRBD1. Unmatched junction bases numbered 5, after V lost 6 bases and J lost 10 bases. Germline CDR1 and CDR2: MNHEY and SVGAGI. The CDR3 has 13 amino acids. The CDR3 is CASSGQGRSPLHF. CDR3 nucleotide sequence: TGTGCCAGCAGCGGACAGGGTAGATCACCCCTCCACTTT.

A remark on this clonotype: A single base separates this from a much larger clone, so it may be a read error. The chain links TRBV20-1 to TRBJ2-7; tentatively, D is TRBD1 (5 bases). Germline V gene data show CDR1 as DFQATT and CDR2 as SNEGSKA (reference sequence). Trimming stripped 5 bases from V and 2 bases from J, with 13 bases between. The CDR3 contains 13 residues. CDR3 nucleotides: TGCAGTGCTTTGAACAGGATGACCTACGAGCAGTACTTC. Translation: CSALNRMTYEQYF.

This clonotype appeared many times. This chain joins TRBV18 and TRBJ1-5, with 7 bases matching TRBD1. Per germline, CDR1 KGHSH and CDR2 LQKENI. CDR3 length: 13 residues. The junction had 8 bases not matched to a gene; V was cut back by 8 bases and J by 7 bases. The CDR3 here is CASATGFGQPQHF. The CDR3 region has the DNA TGTGCCAGCGCGACAGGGTTCGGACAGCCCCAGCATTTT.

In the case of this clonotype: A much larger clone sits a single nucleotide away, making a read error possible. The chain is built from TRBV3-1 and TRBJ1-4; 9 nucleotides align to TRBD1. Germline CDR1 is LGHDT and CDR2 is YNNKEL (reference sequence). The junction had 10 bases not matched to a gene; V was cut back by 4 bases and J by 7 bases. CDR3 length: 16 amino acids. CDR3 region: CASSPRTGDSLEKLFF. In nucleotides, the CDR3 is TGTGCCAGCAGCCCTCGGACAGGGGATAGCCTTGAAAAACTGTTTTTT. The complete variable domain, with remaining parts taken from reference TRBV3-1 and TRBJ1-4, reads DTAVSQTPKYLVTQMGNDKSIKCEQNLGHDTMYWYKQDSKKFLKIMFSYNNKELIINETVPNRFSPKSPDKAHLNLHINSLELGDSAVYFCASSPRTGDSLEKLFFGSGTQLSVL.

This clonotype was recorded many times. An end of the junction differs from the germline gene, which may be a read error. V usage is TRBV20-1 and J usage is TRBJ1-1; possible D gene TRBD1, 6 bases. The CDR3 loop spans 14 amino acids. Looked up from germline, CDR1 is DFQATT and CDR2 is SNEGSKA (reference sequence). CDR3 in DNA: TGCAGTGCGAGAGAGGGGGAGCTGAACACTGAAGCTTTCTTT. This encodes CSAREGELNTEAFF.

This clonotype was observed many times. The chain joins TRBV20-1 to TRBJ2-7; 8 bases map to TRBD1. The V gene's germline CDR1 is DFQATT and CDR2 SNEGSKA (reference sequence). This CDR3 region has 13 residues. V gave up 5 bases and J gave up 4 bases; unmatched junction bases: 7. The CDR3 DNA follows: TGCAGTGCTCCCCGACAGGGGAGATACGAGCAGTACTTC. This translates into CSAPRQGRYEQYF.

J is TRBJ2-3 and V is TRBV3-1; D gene uncertain. Trimming removed 1 base from V and 1 base from J, with 9 bases in between. CDR1 and CDR2 (germline): LGHDT, YNNKEL (reference sequence). The length of the CDR3 is 15 residues. The CDR3 DNA is TGTGCCAGCAGCCAAGTCCTTGGGGGCACAGATACGCAGTATTTT. Its translation is CASSQVLGGTDTQYF.

This clonotype was detected a few times. The chain links TRBV20-1 to TRBJ2-3, with TRBD2 as a possible D gene (5 bases). V was cut by 3 bases and J by 2 bases, with 15 bases left in between. Germline CDR1 DFQATT, CDR2 SNEGSKA (reference sequence). This CDR3 is 15 amino acids long. The CDR3 bases are TGCAGTGCTAGGTTACCCTACGGGGACACAGATACGCAGTATTTT. Translating gives CSARLPYGDTDTQYF.

This clonotype was detected ten times or more. The chain employs TRBV5-1 and TRBJ2-3; maybe TRBD2 (6 bases). The CDR3 has 14 residues. Germline V gives CDR1 SGHRS, CDR2 YFSETQ. V was pared by 5 bases and J by 0 bases, with 10 bases between. CDR3 sequence reads: CASRRDPSTDTQYF. CDR3 nucleotides: TGCGCCAGCAGGCGGGACCCTAGCACAGATACGCAGTATTTT.